The T cell receptor (beta chain) described here comes from a study of T-cell memory formation after mild COVID-19. Study-wide results and caveats: Some clones that responded turned up in pre-infection memory, which suggests that cross-reactive memory joined in. Contracting CD4+ clones lay largely in CM and EM, with CD8+ ones residing in EMRA.

The length of the CDR3 is 19 residues. Germline V gene sequence: CDR1 SGDLS, CDR2 YYNGEE. With 4 bases removed from V and 1 base from J, the gap between germline ends came to 21 bases. TCRdb analysed the 5' RACE reads with MiXCR anew, one entry per CDR3 protein. Of 400,000 to 550,000 distinct CDR3 sequences in the sample, roughly 25% were seen once. With respect to this clonotype: Antigen unknown.

The clonotype comes from an adult woman who had mild COVID-19 (a few samples of this study predate the infection). Cell type and time point are not known. The sequencing input was PBMCs or a T cell subset sorted from them (not recorded which). The V gene is TRBV9, the J gene TRBJ2-6; no clear D gene. The CDR3 DNA reads TGTGCCAGCAGCCTCCCGGTACAGCCTGGGGATTCTGGGGCCAACGTCCTGACTTTC. Encoded protein: CASSLPVQPGDSGANVLTF.